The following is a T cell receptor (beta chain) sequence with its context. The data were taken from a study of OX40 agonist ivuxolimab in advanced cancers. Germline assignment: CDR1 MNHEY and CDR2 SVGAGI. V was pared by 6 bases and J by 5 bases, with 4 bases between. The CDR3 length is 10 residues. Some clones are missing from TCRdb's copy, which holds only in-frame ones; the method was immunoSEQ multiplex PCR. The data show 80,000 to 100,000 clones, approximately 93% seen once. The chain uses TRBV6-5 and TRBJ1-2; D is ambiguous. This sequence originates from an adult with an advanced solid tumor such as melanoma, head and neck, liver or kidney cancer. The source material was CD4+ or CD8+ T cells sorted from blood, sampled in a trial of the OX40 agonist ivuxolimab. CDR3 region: CASRRYGYTF. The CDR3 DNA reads TGTGCCAGCAGGCGGTATGGCTACACCTTC.